The rows below give T cell receptor beta chains drawn from one sample of a study of Graves' ophthalmopathy and Graves' hyperthyroidism. Each CDR3 protein gets one entry after TCRdb re-called the multiplex PCR reads with MiXCR. The data hold 1 million to 1.3 million distinct CDR3 sequences, with less than 45% observed a single time. Input material: peripheral blood or thyroid tissue (not recorded which). These receptors came from an adult man with Graves' hyperthyroidism. Both conserved end residues are part of each CDR3. Each record gives: V gene, D gene, J gene, clone size, CDR3 DNA, CDR3 protein. The D gene is left open where the match is weak. Clone size appears in some rows only: once, few, many, or a class for an expanded clone.

V: TRBV10-3; D: NA; J: TRBJ2-7; size: many; DNA: TGTGCCACACAGGGAGGTGCCCACGAGCAGTACTTC; CDR3: CATQGGAHEQYF
V: TRBV7-8; D: NA; J: TRBJ1-3; size: many; DNA: TGTGCCAGCAGCCGGGGCAGAATTGGGATTGAAGTGGGAAACACCATATATTTT; CDR3: CASSRGRIGIEVGNTIYF
V: TRBV5-4; D: NA; J: TRBJ1-3; size: NA; DNA: TGTGCCAGCAGCTTCCGGGGCGAAGGAAACACCATATATTTT; CDR3: CASSFRGEGNTIYF
V: TRBV7-2; D: TRBD1; J: TRBJ1-1; size: NA; DNA: TGTGCCAGCAGCCAAGAGACAGGGGTTAGGAGCACTGAAGTTTTCTTT; CDR3: CASSQETGVRSTEVFF
V: TRBV4-2; D: TRBD1; J: TRBJ1-6; size: many; DNA: TGTGCCAGCAGCCAAGACGCGACAGGGGGCGTCACTTCTCCCCTCCACTTT; CDR3: CASSQDATGGVTSPLHF
V: TRBV10-3; D: NA; J: TRBJ1-1; size: NA; DNA: TGTGCCACCAAATTCAAGACGAACACTGAAGCTTTCTTT; CDR3: CATKFKTNTEAFF
V: TRBV12-3/TRBV12-4; D: NA; J: TRBJ1-5; size: few; DNA: TGTGCCAGCAGCCAGCTAACGGGGCCCAATCAGCCCCAGCATTTT; CDR3: CASSQLTGPNQPQHF
V: TRBV7-9; D: NA; J: TRBJ1-4; size: NA; DNA: TGTGCCAGCAGCTTAGCTTCTCAAAAACTGTTTTTT; CDR3: CASSLASQKLFF
V: TRBV20-1; D: NA; J: TRBJ1-5; size: NA; DNA: TGCAGTGTTAGAGCCCCCTCACGTCAGCCCCAGCATTTT; CDR3: CSVRAPSRQPQHF
V: TRBV7-9; D: NA; J: TRBJ2-5; size: NA; DNA: TGTGCCAGCAGCTTATCAATGTACCAAGAGACCCAGTACTTC; CDR3: CASSLSMYQETQYF
V: TRBV7-2; D: NA; J: TRBJ1-6; size: many; DNA: TGTGCCAGCAGCTTAGAGGCAGCTGAGAAGAATTCACCCCTCCACTTT; CDR3: CASSLEAAEKNSPLHF
V: TRBV2; D: TRBD1; J: TRBJ1-4; size: many; DNA: TGTGCCAGCAGCGGGACAGGGCGCGAAAAACTGTTTTTT; CDR3: CASSGTGREKLFF
V: TRBV5-1; D: TRBD2; J: TRBJ2-5; size: many; DNA: TGCGCCAGCAGCTCCCAAGCGGGGGGCCAAGAGACCCAGTACTTC; CDR3: CASSSQAGGQETQYF
V: TRBV29-1; D: NA; J: TRBJ2-7; size: NA; DNA: TGCAGCGTTGAAGAGGACGTACTGGAGGAGCAGTACTTC; CDR3: CSVEEDVLEEQYF
V: TRBV10-3; D: NA; J: TRBJ2-5; size: NA; DNA: TGTGCCAGCAATAGAGGACAGAAAGAGACCCAGTACTTC; CDR3: CASNRGQKETQYF
V: TRBV2; D: NA; J: TRBJ1-2; size: many; DNA: TGTGCCAGCAGGGAGAGGGCAAGGAACTATGGCTACACCTTC; CDR3: CASRERARNYGYTF
V: TRBV13; D: NA; J: TRBJ1-3; size: NA; DNA: TGTGCCAGCAGCTTACGTCAGAACACCATATATTTT; CDR3: CASSLRQNTIYF
V: TRBV13; D: TRBD1; J: TRBJ2-7; size: NA; DNA: TGTGCCAGCAGCGTCAGACAGGGATTGGCGTACGAGCAGTACTTC; CDR3: CASSVRQGLAYEQYF
V: TRBV6-1; D: NA; J: TRBJ2-5; size: few; DNA: TGTGCCAGCACCGGGACAAGGGCCTCCCTAGCTCTCCGGGAGACCCAGTACTTC; CDR3: CASTGTRASLALRETQYF
V: TRBV7-9; D: NA; J: TRBJ1-5; size: NA; DNA: TGTGCCAGCAGCATTAGACTAGCGGGGGGTAGGAGTCAGCCCCAGCATTTT; CDR3: CASSIRLAGGRSQPQHF
V: TRBV15; D: NA; J: TRBJ1-4; size: many; DNA: TGTGCCACCAGCGTACGACCTCAACGTGAAAAACTGTTTTTT; CDR3: CATSVRPQREKLFF
V: TRBV6-5; D: NA; J: TRBJ1-5; size: NA; DNA: TGTGCCAGCAGTGAAGAACAGTCTTGGAATCAGCCCCAGCATTTT; CDR3: CASSEEQSWNQPQHF
V: TRBV5-1; D: NA; J: TRBJ2-1; size: NA; DNA: TGCGCCAGCAGCTTGTTTCCGGACAGCTCCTACAATGAGCAGTTCTTC; CDR3: CASSLFPDSSYNEQFF
V: TRBV6-1; D: TRBD1; J: TRBJ1-1; size: many; DNA: TGTGCCAGCAGAGGGACAGTCATGAACACTGAAGCTTTCTTT; CDR3: CASRGTVMNTEAFF
V: TRBV9; D: TRBD1; J: TRBJ2-7; size: NA; DNA: TGTGCCAGCAGTCCACAGGGGGCTATTTCCTACGAGCAGTACTTC; CDR3: CASSPQGAISYEQYF
V: TRBV29-1; D: NA; J: TRBJ1-1; size: once; DNA: TGCAGCTCGAACGGGGTCCTGGAAGCTTTCTTT; CDR3: CSSNGVLEAFF
V: TRBV2; D: NA; J: TRBJ1-5; size: NA; DNA: TGTGCCAGCAGGAGATCAGCCTACGAGCATTTT; CDR3: CASRRSAYEHF
V: TRBV7-9; D: TRBD1; J: TRBJ2-5; size: few; DNA: TGTGCCAGCAGTTCAGGGGGCGCGGAGACCCAGTACTTC; CDR3: CASSSGGAETQYF
V: TRBV11-2; D: TRBD1; J: TRBJ2-5; size: NA; DNA: TGTGCCAGCAGCGGGGGGACAGGGGCCCAGGTGGAGACCCAGTACTTC; CDR3: CASSGGTGAQVETQYF
V: TRBV7-6; D: NA; J: TRBJ2-7; size: many; DNA: TGTGCCAGCAGCTTAGGACCACAGTCTAGCGAGCAGTACTTC; CDR3: CASSLGPQSSEQYF
V: TRBV7-9; D: TRBD2; J: TRBJ2-7; size: few; DNA: TGTGCCAGCAGCTTAATGAGCGGGGCCGACTACGAGCAGTACTTC; CDR3: CASSLMSGADYEQYF
V: TRBV6-5; D: NA; J: TRBJ1-2; size: once; DNA: TGTGCCAGCAGTAACAGTCTAGGCTATGGCTACACCTTC; CDR3: CASSNSLGYGYTF
V: TRBV20-1; D: NA; J: TRBJ2-7; size: many; DNA: TGCAGTGTTGGACTTGACGAGCAGTACTTC; CDR3: CSVGLDEQYF
V: TRBV5-6; D: TRBD2; J: TRBJ2-5; size: NA; DNA: TGTGCCAGCAGCTTCTCATGGGGGGGGCAAGAGACCCAGTACTTC; CDR3: CASSFSWGGQETQYF
V: TRBV18; D: NA; J: TRBJ2-7; size: few; DNA: TGTGCCAGCTCAGGGTCCTTCGGTTACGAGCAGTACTTC; CDR3: CASSGSFGYEQYF
V: TRBV19; D: NA; J: TRBJ1-5; size: many; DNA: TGTGCCAGTACCAAGGGGACTGTGAGCAATCAGCCCCAGCATTTT; CDR3: CASTKGTVSNQPQHF
V: TRBV20-1; D: NA; J: TRBJ1-1; size: many; DNA: TGCAGTGCCAACCGTTTGGGACGCACTGAAGCTTTCTTT; CDR3: CSANRLGRTEAFF
V: TRBV9; D: NA; J: TRBJ2-7; size: NA; DNA: TGTGCCAGCAGCGTAGATGTCGGGGAGCTGTACTTC; CDR3: CASSVDVGELYF
V: TRBV29-1; D: TRBD1; J: TRBJ2-5; size: many; DNA: TGCAGCGTCGAAGGGACAGGGGTCGGGCAAGAGACCCAGTACTTC; CDR3: CSVEGTGVGQETQYF
V: TRBV2; D: NA; J: TRBJ2-2; size: few; DNA: TGTGCCAGCAGTGAACGAGGGAACGGGGAGCTGTTTTTT; CDR3: CASSERGNGELFF
V: TRBV19; D: NA; J: TRBJ1-6; size: many; DNA: TGTGCCAGTAGTCCCTCAGGGGAGTGGAATTCACCCCTCCACTTT; CDR3: CASSPSGEWNSPLHF
V: TRBV10-3; D: NA; J: TRBJ2-5; size: once; DNA: TGTGCCAGCACCCTGTCATACCCGGGAGAGACCCAGTACTTC; CDR3: CASTLSYPGETQYF
V: TRBV29-1; D: NA; J: TRBJ2-7; size: NA; DNA: TGCAGCGTTGTCACTGGGGAAAGGGGGCCATCGGGGGAACAGTACTTC; CDR3: CSVVTGERGPSGEQYF
V: TRBV29-1; D: NA; J: TRBJ1-3; size: NA; DNA: TGCAGCGTTGAGCACTCTGGCTACACCATATATTTT; CDR3: CSVEHSGYTIYF
V: TRBV7-9; D: NA; J: TRBJ2-7; size: many; DNA: TGTGCCAGCAGCTCGACTAGAGGGGAAAATCCCTCCTACGAGCAGTACTTC; CDR3: CASSSTRGENPSYEQYF
V: TRBV19; D: TRBD1; J: TRBJ2-7; size: NA; DNA: TGTGCCAGTAGTACCGATTCCGGGACAGGGGACGAGCAGTACTTC; CDR3: CASSTDSGTGDEQYF
V: TRBV10-2; D: TRBD2; J: TRBJ2-5; size: NA; DNA: TGCGCCAGCAGTGCCGGACTAGCGGGATACCAAGAGACCCAGTACTTC; CDR3: CASSAGLAGYQETQYF
V: TRBV29-1; D: NA; J: TRBJ2-7; size: once; DNA: TGCAGCGTTGAAGATTGGGGAGTCTACGAGCAGTACTTC; CDR3: CSVEDWGVYEQYF
V: TRBV25-1; D: TRBD1; J: TRBJ1-1; size: NA; DNA: TGTGCCAGCGTTGAGGGGGCTGGCACTGAAGCTTTCTTT; CDR3: CASVEGAGTEAFF
V: TRBV20-1; D: NA; J: TRBJ1-5; size: many; DNA: TGCAGTGCTAGGCGCAGGGAAGGTCAGCCCCAGCATTTT; CDR3: CSARRREGQPQHF